This T cell receptor beta chain was sequenced during a study of neoadjuvant anti-PD-1 for oral cavity cancer. About the research overall: Patients mostly received three to four biweekly nivolumab doses at 3 mg/kg before surgery.

Sequencing was performed with immunoSEQ multiplex PCR; in TCRdb, only in-frame clones are kept and a portion is missing. The sample yields 55,000 to 75,000 clones, 85% to 90% seen once. Time point here: after neoadjuvant nivolumab, at surgical resection. These oral cavity squamous cell carcinomas were HPV-negative and locally advanced. The sequencing here drew on PBMCs, taken after nivolumab (anti-PD-1) treatment. The sequence was collected from a person aged 40 to 85 with oral cavity squamous cell carcinoma.

Written as DNA, the CDR3 is TGTGCCAGCAGCGTAGTCGGGTTATCGAACACTGAAGCTTTCTTT. This translates into CASSVVGLSNTEAFF. V is TRBV9 and J is TRBJ1-1; D gene ambiguous. The CDR3 is 15 residues long. The germline CDR1 and CDR2 sequences are SGDLS and YYNGEE. Trimming cost V 0 bases and J 1 base, with 10 bases left between them. Using reference TRBV9 and TRBJ1-1 for the parts outside the CDR3, the full variable domain is DSGVTQTPKHLITATGQRVTLRCSPRSGDLSVYWYQQSLDQGLQFLIQYYNGEERAKGNILERFSAQQFPDLHSELNLSSLELGDSALYFCASSVVGLSNTEAFFGQGTRLTVV.